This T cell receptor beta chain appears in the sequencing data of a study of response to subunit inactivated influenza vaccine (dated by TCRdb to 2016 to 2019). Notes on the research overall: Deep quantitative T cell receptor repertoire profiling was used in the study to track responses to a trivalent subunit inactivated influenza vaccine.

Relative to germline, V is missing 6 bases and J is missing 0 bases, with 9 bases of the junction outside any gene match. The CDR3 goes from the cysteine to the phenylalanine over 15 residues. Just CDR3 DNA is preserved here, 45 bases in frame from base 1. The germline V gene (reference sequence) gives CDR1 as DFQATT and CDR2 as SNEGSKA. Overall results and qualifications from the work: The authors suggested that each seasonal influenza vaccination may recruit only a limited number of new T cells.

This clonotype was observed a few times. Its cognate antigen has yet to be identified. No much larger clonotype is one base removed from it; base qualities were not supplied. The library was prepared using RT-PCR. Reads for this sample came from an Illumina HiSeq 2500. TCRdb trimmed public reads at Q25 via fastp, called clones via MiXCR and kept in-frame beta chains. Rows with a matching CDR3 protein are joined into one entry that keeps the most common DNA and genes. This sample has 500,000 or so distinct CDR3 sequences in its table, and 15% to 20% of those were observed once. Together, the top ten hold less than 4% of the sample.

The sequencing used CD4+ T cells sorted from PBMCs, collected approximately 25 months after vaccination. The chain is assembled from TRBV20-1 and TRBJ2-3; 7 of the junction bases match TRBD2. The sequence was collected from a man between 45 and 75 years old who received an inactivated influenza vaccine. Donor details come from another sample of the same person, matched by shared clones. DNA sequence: TGCAGTGCCCTCCCAGGCGGGAGTAGCACAGATACGCAGTATTTT. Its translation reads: CSALPGGSSTDTQYF.